The source of this T cell receptor (beta chain) is a study of Graves' ophthalmopathy and Graves' hyperthyroidism. Researchers took RNA transcripts and amplified TCR beta CDR3 regions from them. Second-round multiplex PCR came after first-round RT-PCR with HTBI primers. TCRdb reprocessed the multiplex PCR reads with MiXCR, giving one entry per CDR3 protein. The sample yields roughly 500,000 distinct CDR3 sequences, 13% to 15% seen once. This CDR3 has 15 amino acids. Trimming stripped 6 bases from V and 5 bases from J, with 19 bases between. The germline V gene encodes CDR1 MNHNS and CDR2 SASEGT. This clonotype was seen many times.

The source material was blood. The genes are TRBV6-1 and TRBJ2-5; a weak D match, TRBD2 (6 bases). This clonotype was sampled from a woman aged 30 to 39 with Graves' ophthalmopathy. Here the CDR3 reads CASRKPWGEHETQYF. In DNA form, the CDR3 reads TGTGCCAGCAGAAAACCTTGGGGGGAGCATGAGACCCAGTACTTC.